This T cell receptor (beta chain) was profiled in a study of blood T cell repertoires in COVID-19 (TCRdb year 2020). Regarding the complete study: The collaborator samples originated in the United States, Italy and Spain and spanned the acute and convalescent phases of COVID-19. Nearly every sample came with metadata listing a de-identified subject ID, COVID-19 status, age in years and sex. The samples were drawn from the first 160 participants of the ongoing ImmuneRACE study and from 1,200 or so subjects provided by 6 global collaborators. HLA class I and class II types, where available, came from metadata supplied by the sample provider rather than from assay-based typing. The repertoires were made available in a free public database intended to serve as a resource for research on the immune response to SARS-CoV-2. Subjects who had been exposed to COVID-19, were actively infected with it, or had recovered from it provided the deeply sampled blood TCRbeta repertoires that made up the dataset. The material from the prospective study consisted of cDNA or gDNA derived from T cells, B-cell-depleted T cells, or PBMCs. Findings and caveats that apply to the study as a whole: Clinical and demographic metadata were provided uncurated, with the amount varying by source and participant.

Enrolling through a virtual design, the prospective study's participants ranged in age from roughly 18 to 95 years and lived across roughly 23 United States geographic areas. In the prospective study, participants were assigned to cohorts based on the clinical history participants reported in a screening survey and a study questionnaire. For ImmuneRACE Cohort 3, a participant was defined as recovered based on two consecutive negative NP/OP PCR tests, clearance by a healthcare professional, or resolution of symptoms. Each participant in the prospective study had whole blood, serum and a nasopharyngeal or oropharyngeal swab collected by mobile phlebotomists. Over an approximately 2-month period, participants in the prospective study had the option of providing additional blood draws and questionnaires. Blood samples from the prospective study were shipped frozen or at room temperature prior to DNA extraction.

The CDR1 and CDR2 encoded by the germline V gene (reference sequence) are WNHNN and SYGVQD. Including the terminal cysteine and phenylalanine, the CDR3 comprises 15 residues. The DNA shown is the 45-base CDR3, in frame from base 1. V loses 7 bases at its end and J loses 8 bases; junction bases beyond the gene matches: 13. Only one count was recorded for this clone. The antigen this receptor binds is unknown. The record has no base qualities; no much larger clone is one base away. TCRbeta CDR3 regions were amplified from genomic DNA by means of the immunoSEQ Assay, a bias-controlled multiplex PCR. In the paper's pipeline: Within the assay, amplification of reference gene primers was used to estimate how many nucleated cells each sample contained. To quantify the absolute abundance of each unique TCRbeta CDR3 rearrangement, sequence reads were collapsed and filtered. For each sample, productive Simpson clonality was calculated as the square root of Simpson's diversity index across productive rearrangements. In its TCRdb copy, this immuneACCESS table keeps in-frame sequences only and misses some clones. Where compared with another copy, unresolved V genes explain less than half of these, and the others have no known cause. The V and J calls and clone size were taken over from that table, and D and trimming were inferred from the DNA. The sample contains 150,000 to 200,000 clones, more than 70% of them found a single time. 5% to 7.5% of the sample is in the top ten clones.

This sequence originates from a man aged 35 to 55 who had recovered from COVID-19. The sample was PBMCs or T cells enriched from blood (not recorded which). The chain is made from TRBV10-1 and TRBJ2-1; the central 8 bases match TRBD1. The CDR3 amino acid sequence is: CASTGRRQGYDEQFF. The sequenced DNA is TGCGCCAGCACAGGTCGGAGACAGGGGTACGATGAGCAGTTCTTC.